The TCR beta chain under discussion was sequenced for a study of response to subunit inactivated influenza vaccine. In regard to this clonotype: Its antigen is undetermined.

MiXCR was run by TCRdb on the RT-PCR reads, yielding one entry per CDR3 protein. Here the sample spans 650,000 to 800,000 distinct CDR3 sequences, approximately 15% being singletons. Study results and limitations: Few new T cells, the authors suggested, are recruited by each seasonal influenza vaccination.

The clonotype originates from a middle-aged man who received an inactivated influenza vaccine. The sequences come from PBMCs from blood, collected roughly 15 days before vaccination.

The CDR3 sequence is CSVASGVSSYEQYF. CDR3 nucleotides: TGCAGCGTTGCTAGCGGGGTAAGCTCCTACGAGCAGTACTTC. The rearrangement uses TRBV29-1 and TRBJ2-7, with TRBD2 matching over 9 bases. J lost 0 bases, V lost 4 bases, and 4 bases had no gene match. CDR1 and CDR2 from the germline V gene are SQVTM and ANQGSEA. The CDR3 sequence is 14 residues long.